Sequencing of this T cell receptor beta chain was carried out in a study of OX40 agonist ivuxolimab in advanced cancers. With respect to this clone: Its specificity is unknown.

General study findings and limits: Circulating CD4+ and CD8+ T cells showed clonal expansion by week 6 at 0.1 to 3.0 mg/kg. Among expanded peripheral T cells, antigen specificity went undetermined.

Profiled with immunoSEQ multiplex PCR; TCRdb holds only in-frame clones, not every one. The sample has 46,000 or so clones, 80% to 90% seen once. Germline V gene data show CDR1 as SGHAT and CDR2 as FQNNGV. V lost 0 bases and J lost 2, with 12 bases in between. This CDR3 comprises 16 residues. The TCR was taken from an adult with an advanced solid tumor such as melanoma, head and neck, liver or kidney cancer. Sequenced here: CD4+ or CD8+ T cells sorted from blood, sampled in a trial of the OX40 agonist ivuxolimab. This chain connects TRBV11-2 to TRBJ2-3; a weak D match, TRBD2 (6 bases). Written as DNA, the CDR3 is TGTGCCAGCAGCTTAGAGGTGGCGGGGTACACAGATACGCAGTATTTT. It is translated as CASSLEVAGYTDTQYF. The full variable domain, rest sourced from reference TRBV11-2 and TRBJ2-3, is EAGVAQSPRYKIIEKRQSVAFWCNPISGHATLYWYQQILGQGPKLLIQFQNNGVVDDSQLPKDRFSAERLKGVDSTLKIQPAKLEDSAVYLCASSLEVAGYTDTQYFGPGTRLTVL.